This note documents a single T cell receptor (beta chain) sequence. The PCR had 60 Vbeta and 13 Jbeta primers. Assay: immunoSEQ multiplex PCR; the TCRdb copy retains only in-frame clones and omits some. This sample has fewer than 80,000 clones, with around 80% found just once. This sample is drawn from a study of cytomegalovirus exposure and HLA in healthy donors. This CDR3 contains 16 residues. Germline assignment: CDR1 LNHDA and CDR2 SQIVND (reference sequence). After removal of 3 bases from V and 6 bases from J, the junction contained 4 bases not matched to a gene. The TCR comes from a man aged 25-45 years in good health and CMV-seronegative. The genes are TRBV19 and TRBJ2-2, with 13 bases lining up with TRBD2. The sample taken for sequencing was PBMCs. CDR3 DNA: TGTGCCAGTAGTATTTGGACTAGCGGGGGCTCCGGGGAGCTGTTTTTT. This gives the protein CASSIWTSGGSGELFF.